This T cell receptor beta chain was recovered during a study of response to subunit inactivated influenza vaccine. This clonotype was seen many times. The antigen is unknown. In germline, CDR1 is SGHTA, CDR2 FQGNSA. CDR3 size: 14 residues. V gave up 1 base and J gave up 4 bases, with 11 bases separating them. Study-wide results and caveats: A suggestion made by the authors is that each seasonal influenza vaccination recruits few new T cells.

TCRdb recomputed calls from the RT-PCR reads with MiXCR, one row per CDR3 protein. The sample records about 780,000 distinct CDR3 sequences, about 18% being singletons. This TCR derives from a man aged 45-65 years who received an inactivated influenza vaccine. This sequence joins TRBV7-2 and TRBJ2-7; no clear D. This specimen consisted of PBMCs from blood, obtained 4 to 6 days after vaccination. CDR3 in DNA: TGTGCCAGCAGCTTAGTCCCAGGTCGGTACGAGCAGTACTTC. This gives the protein CASSLVPGRYEQYF.